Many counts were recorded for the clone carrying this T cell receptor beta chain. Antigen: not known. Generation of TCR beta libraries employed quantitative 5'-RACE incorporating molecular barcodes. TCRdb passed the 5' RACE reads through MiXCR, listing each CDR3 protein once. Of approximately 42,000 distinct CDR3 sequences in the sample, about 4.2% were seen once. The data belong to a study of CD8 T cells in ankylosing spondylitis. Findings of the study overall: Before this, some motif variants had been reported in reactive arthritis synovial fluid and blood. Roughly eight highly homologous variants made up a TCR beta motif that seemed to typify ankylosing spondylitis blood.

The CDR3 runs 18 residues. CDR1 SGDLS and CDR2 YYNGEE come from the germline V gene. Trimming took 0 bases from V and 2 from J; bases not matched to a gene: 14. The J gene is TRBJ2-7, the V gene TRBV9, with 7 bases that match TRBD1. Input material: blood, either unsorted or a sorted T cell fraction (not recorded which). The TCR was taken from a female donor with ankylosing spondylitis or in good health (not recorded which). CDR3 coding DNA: TGTGCCAGCAGCGTAGGTGCAACGGGACAGAAGATTACCTACGAGCAGTACTTC. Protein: CASSVGATGQKITYEQYF. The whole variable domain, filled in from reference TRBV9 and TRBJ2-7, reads DSGVTQTPKHLITATGQRVTLRCSPRSGDLSVYWYQQSLDQGLQFLIQYYNGEERAKGNILERFSAQQFPDLHSELNLSSLELGDSALYFCASSVGATGQKITYEQYFGPGTRLTVT.